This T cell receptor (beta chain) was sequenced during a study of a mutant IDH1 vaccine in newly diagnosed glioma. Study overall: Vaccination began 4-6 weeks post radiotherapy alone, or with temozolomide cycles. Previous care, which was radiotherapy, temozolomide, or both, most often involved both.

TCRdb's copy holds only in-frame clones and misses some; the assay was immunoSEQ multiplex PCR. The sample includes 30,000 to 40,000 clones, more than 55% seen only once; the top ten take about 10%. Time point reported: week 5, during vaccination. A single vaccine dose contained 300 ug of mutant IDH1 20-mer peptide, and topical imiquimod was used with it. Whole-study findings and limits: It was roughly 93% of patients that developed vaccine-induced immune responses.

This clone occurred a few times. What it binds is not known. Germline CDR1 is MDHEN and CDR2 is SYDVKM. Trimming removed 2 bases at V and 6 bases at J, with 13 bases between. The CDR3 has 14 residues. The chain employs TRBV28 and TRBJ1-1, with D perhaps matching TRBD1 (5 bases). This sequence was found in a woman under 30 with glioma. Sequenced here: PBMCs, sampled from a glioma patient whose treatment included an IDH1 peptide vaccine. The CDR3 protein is CASSLTRVDSEAFF. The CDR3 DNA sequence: TGTGCCAGCAGTTTAACCAGGGTGGACTCTGAAGCTTTCTTT. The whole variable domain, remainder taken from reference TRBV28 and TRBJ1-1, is DVKVTQSSRYLVKRTGEKVFLECVQDMDHENMFWYRQDPGLGLRLIYFSYDVKMKEKGDIPEGYSVSREKKERFSLILESASTNQTSMYLCASSLTRVDSEAFFGQGTRLTVV.